The 6 T cell receptor beta chains below all came from one sample that was sequenced in a study of cytomegalovirus exposure and HLA in healthy donors (dated 2017 in TCRdb). Library generation was performed with the immunoSEQ multiplex PCR assay. The multiplex PCR relied on a mix of 60 forward primers for TCR Vbeta segments and 13 reverse primers for TCR Jbeta segments. TCRdb took over this immuneACCESS table, retaining in-frame rearrangements with V and J assigned. Such tables are incomplete; in checked studies, under half of the missing clones stem from an unresolved V gene, and the remainder is unexplained. The sample data list 65,000 or so clones, and 70% to 85% of these were observed just once. The top ten clones comprise approximately 3.3% of the sample. The sequenced sample consisted of PBMCs. Receptors originate from a woman aged 40 to 49 in good health and CMV-seropositive.

This clone was observed a few times. V is TRBV11-2 and J is TRBJ1-2; D might be TRBD1 (6 bases). Germline CDR1 and CDR2: SGHAT and FQNNGV. V shed 10 bases and J shed 0 bases, with 15 bases lying between them. This CDR3 region has 14 residues. DNA for the CDR3: TGTGCCATTGGTCGGACAGCACCTAACTATGGCTACACCTTC. Protein: CAIGRTAPNYGYTF. The whole variable domain, filled in from reference TRBV11-2 and TRBJ1-2, reads EAGVAQSPRYKIIEKRQSVAFWCNPISGHATLYWYQQILGQGPKLLIQFQNNGVVDDSQLPKDRFSAERLKGVDSTLKIQPAKLEDSAVYLCAIGRTAPNYGYTFGSGTRLTVV.

The J gene is TRBJ2-2, the V gene TRBV19; TRBD1 might be the D (5 bases). Germline CDR1 and CDR2: LNHDA and SQIVND (reference sequence). This CDR3 spans 14 amino acids. V lost 4 bases, J lost 1 base, and 7 bases lay in between. For the CDR3, the DNA is TGTGCCAGTAGTAGCCAGGGGAACACCGGGGAGCTGTTTTTT. Amino acid sequence: CASSSQGNTGELFF.

The chain is built from TRBV4-3 and TRBJ1-1, with TRBD1 matching over 7 bases. V dropped 2 bases and J dropped 13; count of bases not matched to a gene: 7. The germline CDR1 and CDR2 sequences are LGHNA and YSLEER. The CDR3 length is 12 residues. The CDR3 sequence is CASSQSDRVGFF. The CDR3 DNA reads TGCGCCAGCAGCCAATCAGACAGGGTGGGTTTCTTT.

V gene TRBV5-1 combines with J gene TRBJ2-7; D is perhaps TRBD2 (6 bases). The V end was cut by 4 bases, the J end by 1 base, with 12 bases between. The CDR3 is made up of 14 amino acids. Germline values: CDR1 SGHRS, CDR2 YFSETQ. The CDR3 DNA follows: TGCGCCAGCAGCGCCCCGGGACTTTCCTACGAGCAGTACTTC. Its translation: CASSAPGLSYEQYF.

A single count supports this clone. This chain uses TRBV2 with TRBJ2-1; possibly TRBD1 for D (5 bases). The CDR3 is 11 amino acids. Between the trimmed V and J ends, which lost 5 bases and 9 bases, there was a span of 8 bases. From germline, CDR1 is SNHLY and CDR2 FYNNEI. The CDR3 nucleotides read TGTGCCAGCAGTAACAGGCGTGAGCAGTTCTTC. Its translation is CASSNRREQFF.

This clone showed up just a few times. The chain couples TRBV28 to TRBJ1-5; D call uncertain. The CDR3 sequence is 14 residues long. Per the germline V gene, CDR1 is MDHEN and CDR2 is SYDVKM. V gave up 3 bases and J gave up 3 bases, with 9 bases separating them. CDR3 protein: CASSFRGFNQPQHF. CDR3 nucleotide sequence: TGTGCCAGCAGTTTCCGGGGTTTCAATCAGCCCCAGCATTTT.